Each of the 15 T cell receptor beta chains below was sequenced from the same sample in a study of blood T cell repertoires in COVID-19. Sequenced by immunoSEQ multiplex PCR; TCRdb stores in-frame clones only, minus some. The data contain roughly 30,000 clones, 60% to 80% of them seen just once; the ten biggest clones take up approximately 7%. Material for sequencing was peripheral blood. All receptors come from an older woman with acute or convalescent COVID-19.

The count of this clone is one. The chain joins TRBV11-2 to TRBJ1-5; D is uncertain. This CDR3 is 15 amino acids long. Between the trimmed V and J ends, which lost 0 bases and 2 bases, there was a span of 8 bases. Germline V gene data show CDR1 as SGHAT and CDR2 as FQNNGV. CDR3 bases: TGTGCCAGCAGCTTAGAGAGGAATGGCAATCAGCCCCAGCATTTT. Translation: CASSLERNGNQPQHF.

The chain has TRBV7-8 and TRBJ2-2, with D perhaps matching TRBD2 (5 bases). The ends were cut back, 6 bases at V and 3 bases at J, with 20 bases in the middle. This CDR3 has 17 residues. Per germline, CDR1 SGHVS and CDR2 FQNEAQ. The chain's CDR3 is CASRKMASRTYTGELFF. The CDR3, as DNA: TGTGCCAGCAGAAAAATGGCTAGCCGGACCTACACCGGGGAGCTGTTTTTT.

CDR3 DNA sequence: TGTGCCAGTAGCGGAAACAGGGGTTGGGAAGAAAAACTGTTTTTT. Protein sequence: CASSGNRGWEEKLFF. This chain uses TRBV19 with TRBJ1-4, with 7 nucleotides matching TRBD1. CDR3 length: 15 residues. Losses at the gene ends were 6 bases for V and 8 bases for J; bases not matched to a gene: 12. CDR1 is LNHDA and CDR2 is SQIVND in the germline V gene (reference sequence).

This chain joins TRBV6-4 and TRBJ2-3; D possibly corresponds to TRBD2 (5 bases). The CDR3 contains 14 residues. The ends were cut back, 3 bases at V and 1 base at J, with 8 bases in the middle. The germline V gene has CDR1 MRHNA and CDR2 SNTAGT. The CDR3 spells CASSERERTDTQYF. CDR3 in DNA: TGTGCCAGCAGTGAGAGGGAACGCACAGATACGCAGTATTTT.

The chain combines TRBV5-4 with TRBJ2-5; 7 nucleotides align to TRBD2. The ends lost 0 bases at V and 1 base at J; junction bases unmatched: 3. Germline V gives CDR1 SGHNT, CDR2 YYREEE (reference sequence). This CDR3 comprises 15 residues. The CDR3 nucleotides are TGTGCCAGCAGCTTGGGAGCGGGGATCCAAGAGACCCAGTACTTC. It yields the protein CASSLGAGIQETQYF. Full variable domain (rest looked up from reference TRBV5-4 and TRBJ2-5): ETGVTQSPTHLIKTRGQQVTLRCSSQSGHNTVSWYQQALGQGPQFIFQYYREEENGRGNFPPRFSGLQFPNYSSELNVNALELDDSALYLCASSLGAGIQETQYFGPGTRLLVL.

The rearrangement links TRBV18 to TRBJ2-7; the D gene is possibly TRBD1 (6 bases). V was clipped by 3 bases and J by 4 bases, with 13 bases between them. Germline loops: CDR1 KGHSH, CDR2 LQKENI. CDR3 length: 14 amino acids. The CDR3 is CASSPAGERYEQYF. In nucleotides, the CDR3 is TGTGCCAGCTCACCCGCAGGGGAGCGATACGAGCAGTACTTC. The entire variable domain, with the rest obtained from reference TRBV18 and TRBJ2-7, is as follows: NAGVMQNPRHLVRRRGQEARLRCSPMKGHSHVYWYRQLPEEGLKFMVYLQKENIIDESGMPKERFSAEFPKEGPSILRIQQVVRGDSAAYFCASSPAGERYEQYFGPGTRLTVT.

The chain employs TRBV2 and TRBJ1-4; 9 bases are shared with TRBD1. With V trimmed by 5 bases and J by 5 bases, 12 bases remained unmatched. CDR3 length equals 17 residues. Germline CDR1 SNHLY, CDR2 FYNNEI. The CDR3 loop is CASSPLDRGGANEKLFF. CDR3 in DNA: TGTGCCAGCAGTCCCCTGGACAGGGGCGGAGCGAATGAAAAACTGTTTTTT.

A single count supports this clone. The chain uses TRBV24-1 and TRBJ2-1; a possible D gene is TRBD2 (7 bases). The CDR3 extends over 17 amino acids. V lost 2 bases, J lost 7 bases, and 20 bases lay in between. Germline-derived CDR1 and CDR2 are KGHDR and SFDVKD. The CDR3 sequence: CATSDSAPIGGRNEQFF. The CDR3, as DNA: TGTGCCACCAGTGATTCAGCTCCGATCGGGGGGCGGAATGAGCAGTTCTTC.

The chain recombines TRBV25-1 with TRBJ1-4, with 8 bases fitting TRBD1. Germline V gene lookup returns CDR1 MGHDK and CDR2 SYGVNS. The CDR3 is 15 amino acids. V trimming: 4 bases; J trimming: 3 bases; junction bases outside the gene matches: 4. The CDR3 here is CASSAGQAPNEKLFF. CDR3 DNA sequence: TGTGCCAGCAGTGCGGGACAGGCGCCTAATGAAAAACTGTTTTTT.

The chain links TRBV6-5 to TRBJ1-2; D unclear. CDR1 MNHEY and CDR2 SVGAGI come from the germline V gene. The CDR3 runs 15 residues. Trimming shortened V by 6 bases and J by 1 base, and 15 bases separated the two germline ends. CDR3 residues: CASRRAAGDNYGYTF. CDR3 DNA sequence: TGTGCCAGCAGGCGGGCGGCAGGTGATAACTATGGCTACACCTTC.

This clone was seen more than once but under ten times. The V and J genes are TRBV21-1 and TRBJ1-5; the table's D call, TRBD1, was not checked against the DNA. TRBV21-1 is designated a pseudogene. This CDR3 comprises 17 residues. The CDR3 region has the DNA TGTGCCAGCAGCCGACCTCGGGCGACAGGGAGAAATCAGCCCCAGCATTTT. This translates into CASSRPRATGRNQPQHF.

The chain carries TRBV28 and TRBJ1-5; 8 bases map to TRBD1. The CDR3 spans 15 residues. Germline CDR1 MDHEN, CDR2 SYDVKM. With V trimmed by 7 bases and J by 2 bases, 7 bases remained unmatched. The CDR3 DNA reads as TGTGCCAGCAACGGACAGGGATTTGGCAATCAGCCCCAGCATTTT. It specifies CASNGQGFGNQPQHF.

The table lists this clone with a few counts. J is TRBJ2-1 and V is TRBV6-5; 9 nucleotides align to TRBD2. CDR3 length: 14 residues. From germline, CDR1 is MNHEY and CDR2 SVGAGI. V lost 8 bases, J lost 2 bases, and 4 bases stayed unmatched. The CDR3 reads CASETSGPYNEQFF. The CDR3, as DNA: TGTGCCAGCGAGACTAGCGGTCCCTACAATGAGCAGTTCTTC.

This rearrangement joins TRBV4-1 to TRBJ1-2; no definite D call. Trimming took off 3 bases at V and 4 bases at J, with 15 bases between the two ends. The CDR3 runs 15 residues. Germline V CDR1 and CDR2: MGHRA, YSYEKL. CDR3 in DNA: TGCGCCAGCAGCCACCCGCGGCCAGACCGCTATGGCTACACCTTC. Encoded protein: CASSHPRPDRYGYTF.

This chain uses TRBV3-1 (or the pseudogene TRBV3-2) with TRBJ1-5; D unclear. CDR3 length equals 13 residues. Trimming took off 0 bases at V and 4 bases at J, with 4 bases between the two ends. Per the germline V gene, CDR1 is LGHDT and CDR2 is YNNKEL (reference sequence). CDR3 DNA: TGTGCCAGCAGCCAAGATCTTAATCAGCCCCAGCATTTT. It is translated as CASSQDLNQPQHF.